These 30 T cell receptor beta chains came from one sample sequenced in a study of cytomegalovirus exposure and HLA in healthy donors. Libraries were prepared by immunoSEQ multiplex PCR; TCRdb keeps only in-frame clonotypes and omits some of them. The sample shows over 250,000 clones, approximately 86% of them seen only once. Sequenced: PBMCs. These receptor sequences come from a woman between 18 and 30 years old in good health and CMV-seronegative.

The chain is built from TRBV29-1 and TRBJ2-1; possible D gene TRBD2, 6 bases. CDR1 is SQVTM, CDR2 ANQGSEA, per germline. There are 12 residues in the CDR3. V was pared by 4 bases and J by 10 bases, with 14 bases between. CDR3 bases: TGCAGCGTTGGGGGGGTCGCCTTCGAGCAGTTCTTC. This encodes CSVGGVAFEQFF.

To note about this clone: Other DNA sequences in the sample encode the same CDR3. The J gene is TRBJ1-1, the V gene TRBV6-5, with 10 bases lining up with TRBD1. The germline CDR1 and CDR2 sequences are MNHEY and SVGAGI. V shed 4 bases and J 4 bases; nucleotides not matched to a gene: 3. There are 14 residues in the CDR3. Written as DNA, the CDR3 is TGTGCCAGCAGTTCCCGGACAGGGGGCACTGAAGCTTTCTTT. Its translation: CASSSRTGGTEAFF.

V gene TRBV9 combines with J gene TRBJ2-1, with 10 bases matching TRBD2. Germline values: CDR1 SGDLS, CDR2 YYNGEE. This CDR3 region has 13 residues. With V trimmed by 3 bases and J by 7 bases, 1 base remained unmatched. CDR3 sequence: CASSAGLANEQFF. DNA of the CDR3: TGTGCCAGCAGCGCGGGACTAGCGAATGAGCAGTTCTTC.

The CDR3 spells CASSWGPIPNYGYTF. The CDR3 DNA sequence: TGTGCCAGCAGCTGGGGCCCGATCCCAAACTATGGCTACACCTTC. The V gene is TRBV5-5, the J gene TRBJ1-2, with D maybe TRBD1 (5 bases). This CDR3 is 15 amino acids long. Between the trimmed V and J ends, which lost 3 bases and 2 bases, there was a span of 14 bases. Germline CDR1 is SGHKS and CDR2 is YYEKEE (reference sequence).

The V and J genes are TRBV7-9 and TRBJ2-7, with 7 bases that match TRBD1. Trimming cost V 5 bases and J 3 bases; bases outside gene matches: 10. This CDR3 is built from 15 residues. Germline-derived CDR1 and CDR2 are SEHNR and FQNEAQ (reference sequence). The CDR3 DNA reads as TGTGCCAGCAGCCGCCGACAGGGCGATAGCTACGAGCAGTACTTC. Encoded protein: CASSRRQGDSYEQYF.

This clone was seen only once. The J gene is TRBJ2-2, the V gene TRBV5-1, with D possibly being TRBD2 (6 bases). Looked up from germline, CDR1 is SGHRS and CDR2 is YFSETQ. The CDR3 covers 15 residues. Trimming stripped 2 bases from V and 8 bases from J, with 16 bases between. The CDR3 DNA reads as TGCGCCAGCAGCTTCGCGGAGGGTGGGACGGGGGAGCTGTTTTTT. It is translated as CASSFAEGGTGELFF.

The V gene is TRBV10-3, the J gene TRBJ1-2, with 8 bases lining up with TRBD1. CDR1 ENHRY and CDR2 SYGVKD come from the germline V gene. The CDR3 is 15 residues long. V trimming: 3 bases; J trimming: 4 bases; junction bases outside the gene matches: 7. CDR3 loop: CAISDPDRAVYGYTF. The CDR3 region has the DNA TGTGCCATCAGTGATCCGGACAGGGCTGTCTATGGCTACACCTTC.

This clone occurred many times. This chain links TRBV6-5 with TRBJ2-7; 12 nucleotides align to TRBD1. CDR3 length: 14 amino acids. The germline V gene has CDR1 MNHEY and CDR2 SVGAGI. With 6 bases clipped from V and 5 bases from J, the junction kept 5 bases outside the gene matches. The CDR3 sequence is CASSRDRGQHEQYF. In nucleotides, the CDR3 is TGTGCCAGCAGCCGGGACAGGGGGCAACACGAGCAGTACTTC.

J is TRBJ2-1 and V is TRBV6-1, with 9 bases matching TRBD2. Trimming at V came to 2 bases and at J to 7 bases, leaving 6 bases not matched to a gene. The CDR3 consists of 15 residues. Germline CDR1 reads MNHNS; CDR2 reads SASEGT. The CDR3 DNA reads TGTGCCAGCAGTGAACTAGCGGGAAAGGTAAATGAGCAGTTCTTC. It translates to CASSELAGKVNEQFF.

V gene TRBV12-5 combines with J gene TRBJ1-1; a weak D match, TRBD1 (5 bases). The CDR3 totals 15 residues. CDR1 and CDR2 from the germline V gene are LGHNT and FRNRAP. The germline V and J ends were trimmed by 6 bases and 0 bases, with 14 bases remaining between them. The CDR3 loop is CASGTLGHMNTEAFF. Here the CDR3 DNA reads TGTGCTAGTGGCACCTTGGGGCACATGAACACTGAAGCTTTCTTT.

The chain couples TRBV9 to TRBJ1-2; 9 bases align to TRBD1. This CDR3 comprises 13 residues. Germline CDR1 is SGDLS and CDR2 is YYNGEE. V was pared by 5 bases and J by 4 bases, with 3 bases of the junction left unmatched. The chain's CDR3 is CASSTTGGYGYTF. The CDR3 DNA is TGTGCCAGCAGTACGACAGGGGGCTATGGCTACACCTTC.

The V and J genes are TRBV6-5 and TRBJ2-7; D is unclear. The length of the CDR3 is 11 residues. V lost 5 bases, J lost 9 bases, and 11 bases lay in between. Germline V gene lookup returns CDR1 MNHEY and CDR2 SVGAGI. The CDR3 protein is CASSSSRRQYF. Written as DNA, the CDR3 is TGTGCCAGCAGTAGCTCAAGGAGGCAGTACTTC.

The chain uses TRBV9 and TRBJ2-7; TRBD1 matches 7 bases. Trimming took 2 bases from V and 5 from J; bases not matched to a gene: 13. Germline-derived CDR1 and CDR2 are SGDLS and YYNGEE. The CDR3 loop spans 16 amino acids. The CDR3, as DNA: TGTGCCAGCAGCGTTTCGGAGACAGGGAATCCGCACGAGCAGTACTTC. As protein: CASSVSETGNPHEQYF.

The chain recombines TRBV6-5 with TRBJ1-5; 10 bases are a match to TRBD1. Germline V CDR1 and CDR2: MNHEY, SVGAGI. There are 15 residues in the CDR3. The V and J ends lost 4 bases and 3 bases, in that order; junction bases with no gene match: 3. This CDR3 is CASSLGQGINQPQHF. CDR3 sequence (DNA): TGTGCCAGCAGTTTGGGACAGGGGATCAATCAGCCCCAGCATTTT.

CDR3 in amino acids: CASSLQGWGSYEQYF. The DNA for the CDR3 is TGTGCCAGCAGTTTACAGGGGTGGGGCTCCTACGAGCAGTACTTC. J is TRBJ2-7 and V is TRBV27; tentatively, D is TRBD1 (6 bases). From germline, CDR1 is MNHEY and CDR2 SMNVEV (reference sequence). The CDR3 sequence is 15 residues long. Trimming removed 2 bases from V and 0 bases from J, with 11 bases in between.

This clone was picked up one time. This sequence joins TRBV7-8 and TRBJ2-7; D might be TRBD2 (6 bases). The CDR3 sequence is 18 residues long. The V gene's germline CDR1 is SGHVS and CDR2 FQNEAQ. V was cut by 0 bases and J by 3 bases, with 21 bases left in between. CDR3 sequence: CASSLAIIGGEAYYEQYF. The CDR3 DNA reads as TGTGCCAGCAGCTTAGCGATTATAGGCGGGGAGGCTTACTACGAGCAGTACTTC. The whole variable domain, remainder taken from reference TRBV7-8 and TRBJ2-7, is GAGVSQSPRYKVAKRGQDVALRCDPISGHVSLFWYQQALGQGPEFLTYFQNEAQLDKSGLPSDRFFAERPEGSVSTLKIQRTQQEDSAVYLCASSLAIIGGEAYYEQYFGPGTRLTVT.

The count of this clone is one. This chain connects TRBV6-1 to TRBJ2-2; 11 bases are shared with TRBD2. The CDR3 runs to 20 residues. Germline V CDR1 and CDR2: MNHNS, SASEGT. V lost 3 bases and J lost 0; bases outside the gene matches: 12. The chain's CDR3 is CASSEFLPGLADTNTGELFF. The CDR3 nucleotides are TGTGCCAGCAGTGAGTTCCTCCCGGGACTAGCGGATACGAACACCGGGGAGCTGTTTTTT.

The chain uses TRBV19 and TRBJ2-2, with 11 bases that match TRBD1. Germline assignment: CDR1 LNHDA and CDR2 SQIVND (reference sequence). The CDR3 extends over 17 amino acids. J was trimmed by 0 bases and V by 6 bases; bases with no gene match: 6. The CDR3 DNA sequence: TGTGCCAGTAGCTCAACGGACAGGGGGCCGAACACCGGGGAGCTGTTTTTT. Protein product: CASSSTDRGPNTGELFF.

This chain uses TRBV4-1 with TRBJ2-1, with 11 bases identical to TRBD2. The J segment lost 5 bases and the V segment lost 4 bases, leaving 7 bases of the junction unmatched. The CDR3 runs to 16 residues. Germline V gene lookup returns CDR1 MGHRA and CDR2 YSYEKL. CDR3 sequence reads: CASSRTLAGGHNEQFF. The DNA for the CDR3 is TGCGCCAGCAGCCGAACCCTAGCGGGAGGTCACAATGAGCAGTTCTTC.

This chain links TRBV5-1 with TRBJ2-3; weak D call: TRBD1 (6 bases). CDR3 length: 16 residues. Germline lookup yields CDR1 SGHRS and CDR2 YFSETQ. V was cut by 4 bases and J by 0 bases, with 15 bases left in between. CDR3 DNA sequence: TGCGCCAGCAGCCCGATCCGGGACACTAGCACAGATACGCAGTATTTT. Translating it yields CASSPIRDTSTDTQYF.

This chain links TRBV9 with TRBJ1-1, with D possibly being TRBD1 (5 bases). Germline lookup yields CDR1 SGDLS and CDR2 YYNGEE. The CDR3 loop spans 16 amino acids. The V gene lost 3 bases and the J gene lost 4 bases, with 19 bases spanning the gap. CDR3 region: CASSESLGLGGTEAFF. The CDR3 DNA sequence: TGTGCCAGCAGCGAATCGCTGGGGTTGGGGGGCACTGAAGCTTTCTTT.

Here the CDR3 reads CAISDWDRLNYGYTF. In DNA form, the CDR3 reads TGTGCCATCAGTGATTGGGACAGGCTCAACTATGGCTACACCTTC. V gene TRBV10-3 combines with J gene TRBJ1-2; 8 bases agree with TRBD1. The germline V gene has CDR1 ENHRY and CDR2 SYGVKD. J gave up 2 bases and V 3 bases, and 5 bases lay outside the gene matches. The CDR3 is 15 amino acids.

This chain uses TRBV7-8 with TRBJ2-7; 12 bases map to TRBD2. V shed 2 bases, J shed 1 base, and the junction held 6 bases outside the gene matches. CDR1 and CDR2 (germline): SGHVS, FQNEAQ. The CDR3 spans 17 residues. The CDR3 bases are TGTGCCAGCAGCTTAAGACTAGCGGGGGCCATATCCTACGAGCAGTACTTC. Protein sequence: CASSLRLAGAISYEQYF.

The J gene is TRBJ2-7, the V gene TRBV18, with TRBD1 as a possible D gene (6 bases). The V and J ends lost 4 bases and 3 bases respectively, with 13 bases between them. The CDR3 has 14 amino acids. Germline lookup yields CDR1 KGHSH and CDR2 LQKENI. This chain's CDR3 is CASSRGQVNYEQYF. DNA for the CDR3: TGTGCCAGCTCACGGGGACAAGTTAACTACGAGCAGTACTTC.

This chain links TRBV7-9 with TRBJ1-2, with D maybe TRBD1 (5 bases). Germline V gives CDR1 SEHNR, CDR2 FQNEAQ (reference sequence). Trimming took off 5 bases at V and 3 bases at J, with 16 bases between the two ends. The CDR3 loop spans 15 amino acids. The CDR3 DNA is TGTGCCAGCAGCCCGGTGGGCAGGGTGGACTATGGCTACACCTTC. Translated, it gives CASSPVGRVDYGYTF.

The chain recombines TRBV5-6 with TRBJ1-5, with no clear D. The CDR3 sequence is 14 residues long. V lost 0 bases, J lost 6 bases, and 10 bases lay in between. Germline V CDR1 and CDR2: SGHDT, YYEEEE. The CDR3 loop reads CASSLGHRGQPQHF. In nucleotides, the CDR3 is TGTGCCAGCAGCTTGGGGCATAGAGGTCAGCCCCAGCATTTT.

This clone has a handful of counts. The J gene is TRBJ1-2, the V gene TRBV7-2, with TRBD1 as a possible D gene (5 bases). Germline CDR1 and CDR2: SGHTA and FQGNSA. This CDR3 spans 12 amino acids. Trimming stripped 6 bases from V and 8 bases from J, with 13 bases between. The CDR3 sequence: CASSQGSGGYTF. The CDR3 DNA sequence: TGTGCCAGCAGTCAGGGATCGGGCGGCTACACCTTC.

CDR3: CTHPPQWGGQPQHF. CDR3 sequence (DNA): TGTACCCACCCCCCGCAGTGGGGAGGGCAGCCCCAGCATTTT. The chain recombines TRBV6-5 with TRBJ1-5, with D unclear. The CDR3 totals 14 residues. Germline assignment: CDR1 MNHEY and CDR2 SVGAGI.

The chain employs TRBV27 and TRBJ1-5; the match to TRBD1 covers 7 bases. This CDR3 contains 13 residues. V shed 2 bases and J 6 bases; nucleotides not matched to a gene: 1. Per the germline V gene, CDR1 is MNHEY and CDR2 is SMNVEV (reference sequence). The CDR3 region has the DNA TGTGCCAGCAGTTTAAACAGGGGTCAGCCCCAGCATTTT. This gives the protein CASSLNRGQPQHF.

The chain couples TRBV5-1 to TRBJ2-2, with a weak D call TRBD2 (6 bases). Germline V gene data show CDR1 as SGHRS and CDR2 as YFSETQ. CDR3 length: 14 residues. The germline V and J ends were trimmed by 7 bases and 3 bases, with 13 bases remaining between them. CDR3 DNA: TGCGCCAGCCGACCGGGGGAGGACACCGGGGAGCTGTTTTTT. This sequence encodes CASRPGEDTGELFF.